The 24 T cell receptor beta chains below were found in one sample sequenced in a study of identical twins. Using its own MiXCR run on the 5' RACE reads, TCRdb lists one record per CDR3 protein. In the table there are fewer than 650,000 distinct CDR3 sequences, just over 7% of which are singletons. This sample was also put to use in a study of yellow fever vaccine responses in identical twins.

Sequencing was performed on PBMCs. All receptors derive from a woman under 30 in good health.

V is TRBV24-1 and J is TRBJ2-1; either TRBD1 or TRBD2 may fit D (6 bases each). CDR1 is KGHDR and CDR2 is SFDVKD in the germline V gene. V lost 0 bases and J 0 bases, leaving 8 bases between the germline ends. This CDR3 comprises 16 residues. The CDR3 here is CATSDLEGGSYNEQFF. The CDR3 bases are TGTGCCACCAGTGATTTGGAGGGGGGCTCCTACAATGAGCAGTTCTTC.

This clonotype came up many times. This chain connects TRBV11-1 to TRBJ2-3; 7 bases are a match to TRBD1. The CDR3 is 18 residues long. V was pared by 1 base and J by 0 bases, with 10 bases of the junction left unmatched. In germline, CDR1 is SGHAT, CDR2 FQDESV (reference sequence). CDR3 region: CASSLVAYKGASTDTQYF. The CDR3 nucleotides read TGTGCCAGCAGCTTAGTAGCCTACAAGGGGGCTAGCACAGATACGCAGTATTTT.

This clonotype was seen more than once but under ten times. This chain joins TRBV6-1 and TRBJ1-1, with D perhaps TRBD1 (6 bases). Germline V gene lookup returns CDR1 MNHNS and CDR2 SASEGT. Trimming removed 6 bases from V and 7 bases from J, with 18 bases in between. This CDR3 contains 14 residues. The CDR3 reads CASRASGETSEAFF. Written as DNA, the CDR3 is TGTGCCAGCAGGGCGTCAGGGGAGACTAGTGAAGCTTTCTTT.

This clonotype was seen at least ten times. The DNA for the CDR3 is TGTGCCAGCAGCTTAACAGCCTCCTACGAGCAGTACGTC. The encoded protein is CASSLTASYEQYV. The genes are TRBV7-9 and TRBJ2-7; D is undetermined. This CDR3 has 13 residues. Germline CDR1 SEHNR, CDR2 FQNEAQ (reference sequence). Trimming left V 2 bases short and J 0 bases short, with 5 bases between.

The chain combines TRBV15 with TRBJ2-3, with D tentatively TRBD1 or TRBD2 (5 bases each). This CDR3 is 14 amino acids long. Trimming pared 4 bases from V and 0 bases from J, leaving 8 bases between. Germline CDR1 LNHNV, CDR2 YYDKDF (reference sequence). CDR3 amino acids: CATSMGDSTDTQYF. CDR3 nucleotides: TGTGCCACCAGCATGGGGGACAGCACAGATACGCAGTATTTT.

This clonotype was detected only a few times. The V and J genes are TRBV24-1 and TRBJ2-1; weak D call: TRBD2 (5 bases). V dropped 0 bases and J dropped 6 bases, with 14 bases sitting between them. The CDR3 is 16 amino acids. Looked up from germline, CDR1 is KGHDR and CDR2 is SFDVKD. The CDR3 DNA is TGTGCCACCAGTGATTTGACAGCGGTCACGGCCAATGAGCAGTTCTTC. The encoded protein is CATSDLTAVTANEQFF.

The chain is built from TRBV10-2 and TRBJ2-1, with TRBD1 matching over 11 bases. The CDR3 is 15 amino acids. The J segment lost 4 bases and the V segment lost 7 bases, leaving 6 bases of the junction unmatched. CDR1 WSHSY and CDR2 SAAADI come from the germline V gene. The CDR3 protein is CASIPGDRGYNEQFF. CDR3 coding DNA: TGCGCCAGCATCCCAGGGGACAGGGGGTACAATGAGCAGTTCTTC.

The V gene is TRBV6-2 or TRBV6-3, the J gene TRBJ1-1; 9 nucleotides line up with TRBD1. The V gene's germline CDR1 is MNHEY and CDR2 SVGEGT. The trim removed 6 bases at V and 0 bases at J, leaving 11 bases unmatched. This CDR3 region has 17 residues. The DNA of the CDR3 is TGTGCCAGCAGACCCGGGACAGGGATCATCCTGAACACTGAAGCTTTCTTT. Its translation is CASRPGTGIILNTEAFF.

The V call is TRBV5-5, the J call TRBJ1-1, with TRBD1 identical over 8 bases. J was trimmed by 5 bases and V by 3 bases; bases with no gene match: 6. This CDR3 is 14 amino acids long. Germline V gene lookup returns CDR1 SGHKS and CDR2 YYEKEE (reference sequence). The DNA of the CDR3 is TGTGCCAGCAGCTATAATACAGGGGGGACTGAAGCTTTCTTT. Translating it yields CASSYNTGGTEAFF.

This clonotype was detected a few times. J is TRBJ2-2 and V is TRBV11-2; either TRBD1 or TRBD2 may fit D (5 bases each). The CDR3 sequence is 16 residues long. Trimming cost V 1 base and J 5 bases, with 14 bases left between them. Germline loops: CDR1 SGHAT, CDR2 FQNNGV. The chain's CDR3 is CASSLVGRGETGELFF. The DNA of the CDR3 is TGTGCCAGCAGCTTAGTAGGAAGGGGAGAGACCGGGGAGCTGTTTTTT.

The sample holds a few counts of this clonotype. The V call is TRBV4-1, the J call TRBJ2-7, with no clear D. V was trimmed by 1 base and J by 3 bases, leaving 10 bases between them. Germline CDR1 and CDR2: MGHRA and YSYEKL. The CDR3 consists of 14 residues. CDR3 protein: CASSQVGSSYEQYF. The DNA of the CDR3 is TGCGCCAGCAGCCAAGTAGGTAGCAGCTACGAGCAGTACTTC.

CDR3 region: CASSLGQWINTGELFF. Here the CDR3 DNA reads TGTGCCAGCAGTTTGGGACAGTGGATTAACACCGGGGAGCTGTTTTTT. The V call is TRBV12-3 or TRBV12-4, the J call TRBJ2-2, with 7 bases matching TRBD1. V gave up 3 bases and J gave up 2 bases; unmatched junction bases: 6. This CDR3 region has 16 residues.

This clonotype was counted at least ten times. The J gene is TRBJ1-1, the V gene TRBV5-1; weak D call: TRBD1 (6 bases). CDR3 length equals 16 residues. V shed 1 base and J shed 0 bases, with 13 bases lying between them. Germline assignment: CDR1 SGHRS and CDR2 YFSETQ. CDR3 in DNA: TGCGCCAGCAGCTTGTTCGCCAGGGGACTGAACACTGAAGCTTTCTTT. Protein product: CASSLFARGLNTEAFF.

The chain uses TRBV6-1 and TRBJ2-3; the match to TRBD1 covers 7 bases. This CDR3 comprises 17 residues. CDR1 MNHNS and CDR2 SASEGT come from the germline V gene. V dropped 2 bases and J dropped 2; count of bases not matched to a gene: 10. The CDR3 protein is CASSELGRGTFTDTQYF. The CDR3, as DNA: TGTGCCAGCAGTGAATTGGGCAGGGGGACATTCACAGATACGCAGTATTTT.

The table lists this clonotype with a few counts. This chain joins TRBV12-3 or TRBV12-4 and TRBJ1-5, with 7 positions matching TRBD1. The CDR3 consists of 16 residues. V lost 2 bases, J lost 4 bases, and 8 bases stayed unmatched. The CDR3, as DNA: TGTGCCAGCAGTTTATTGCAGGGGGTCGGAAATCAGCCCCAGCATTTT. Translation gives CASSLLQGVGNQPQHF.

This clonotype was recorded at least ten times. This chain uses TRBV29-1 with TRBJ2-1; D tentatively reads TRBD1 or TRBD2 (5 bases each). The V gene's germline CDR1 is SQVTM and CDR2 ANQGSEA. Trimming cost V 2 bases and J 4 bases, with 15 bases left between them. The CDR3 is 15 amino acids. CDR3 loop: CSVEQHGARYNEQFF. Here the CDR3 DNA reads TGCAGCGTTGAACAACACGGGGCGCGATACAATGAGCAGTTCTTC.

This clonotype was found a few times. This chain joins TRBV15 and TRBJ2-1, with 7 positions matching TRBD2. The germline gives CDR1 LNHNV, CDR2 YYDKDF (reference sequence). J was trimmed by 3 bases and V by 0 bases; bases with no gene match: 5. The CDR3 is 16 amino acids. DNA for the CDR3: TGTGCCACCAGCAGAGATCGGGGGAGGGGCTACAATGAGCAGTTCTTC. Translation gives CATSRDRGRGYNEQFF.

This clonotype was counted at least ten times. The V call is TRBV2, the J call TRBJ2-7; weak D call: TRBD1 (6 bases). Germline assignment: CDR1 SNHLY and CDR2 FYNNEI. This CDR3 has 12 amino acids. Trimming shortened V by 6 bases and J by 0 bases, and 6 bases separated the two germline ends. In nucleotides, the CDR3 is TGTGCCAGCAGGGGGGCCTCCTACGAGCAGTACGTC. Residues: CASRGASYEQYV.

About this clonotype itself: A read error may be the cause here, since a much bigger clone is one base away. The V gene is TRBV5-1, the J gene TRBJ2-7, with D perhaps TRBD1 (7 bases). Germline V CDR1 and CDR2: SGHRS, YFSETQ. This CDR3 is built from 17 residues. CDR3 sequence reads: CVSSLVAGGLPSYEQYF. DNA of the CDR3: TGCGTCAGCAGCTTGGTGGCAGGGGGACTTCCCTCCTACGAGCAGTACTTC.

This chain links TRBV12-3 or TRBV12-4 with TRBJ2-7; D may be TRBD2 (5 bases). This CDR3 has 16 amino acids. V was shortened by 4 bases and J by 0 bases, with 16 bases between the two germline ends. The CDR3 DNA sequence: TGTGCCAGCAGTTCTTATGGAGCGGCGTTCTCCTACGAGCAGTACTTC. It specifies CASSSYGAAFSYEQYF.

The chain recombines TRBV5-1 with TRBJ2-1, with a possible D match to TRBD2 (6 bases). The germline V gene has CDR1 SGHRS and CDR2 YFSETQ. The V and J ends lost 5 bases and 0 bases respectively, with 21 bases between them. This CDR3 has 18 amino acids. The chain's CDR3 is CASRISGSMPSSYNEQFF. CDR3 in DNA: TGCGCCAGCAGAATTAGCGGCTCGATGCCCTCCTCCTACAATGAGCAGTTCTTC.

This clonotype has more than one count but fewer than ten. The chain is built from TRBV7-2 and TRBJ2-1; perhaps TRBD1 as D (5 bases). The CDR3 has 17 residues. Trimming removed 5 bases from V and 1 base from J, with 18 bases in between. CDR1 is SGHTA, CDR2 FQGNSA, per germline. The CDR3 DNA reads as TGTGCCAGCAGCCCAGCCCTGACAGCCCTTTCCTACAATGAGCAGTTCTTC. It yields the protein CASSPALTALSYNEQFF.

At least ten counts were recorded for this clonotype. The chain combines TRBV29-1 with TRBJ1-2; D possibly corresponds to TRBD1 (6 bases). The CDR3 is made up of 15 amino acids. Germline V lookup: CDR1 SQVTM, CDR2 ANQGSEA. V lost 8 bases and J 0 bases, leaving 19 bases between the germline ends. CDR3 protein: CSSWAGAHPNYGYTF. The DNA for the CDR3 is TGCAGCTCTTGGGCAGGGGCACATCCTAACTATGGCTACACCTTC.

The sample holds many counts of this clonotype. The J gene is TRBJ2-6, the V gene TRBV18, with D unresolved. Trimming removed 5 bases at V and 4 bases at J, with 12 bases between. CDR1 is KGHSH, CDR2 LQKENI, per germline. This CDR3 region has 15 residues. This CDR3 reads CASSSPASGANVLTF. The CDR3 DNA is TGTGCCAGCTCAAGTCCGGCCTCGGGGGCCAACGTCCTGACTTTC.